This TCR beta chain was captured by sequencing in a study of blood T cell repertoires in COVID-19. Looking at the study overall: T cells, B-cell-depleted T cells, or PBMCs supplied cDNA or gDNA.

Enrollees, about 18 to 89 years old, lived in 20 to 25 US areas. Recovery meant two consecutive negative NP/OP PCR tests, professional clearance, or resolved symptoms. In the original analysis: Researchers report that nucleated cell counts were estimated from reference gene primer amplification. TCRdb's copy holds only in-frame clones and misses some; the assay was immunoSEQ multiplex PCR. The DNA was the basis for D and trimming; V, J and clone size are from that table. The table has around 380,000 clones, about 90% seen once. The J segment lost 9 bases and the V segment lost 4 bases, leaving 9 bases of the junction unmatched. Germline CDR1 reads KGHSH; CDR2 reads LQKENI. There are 15 residues in the CDR3. This clone has only one observation.

The sequenced sample consisted of PBMCs or T cells enriched from blood (not recorded which). The chain couples TRBV18 to TRBJ1-1; 12 positions match TRBD1. The origin of this receptor is a man between 25 and 39 years old who had recovered from COVID-19. The CDR3 bases are TGTGCCAGCTCACATCCGGGACAGGGGGCGCAAAAAGCTTTCTTT. It encodes CASSHPGQGAQKAFF. Full variable domain (missing parts from reference TRBV18 and TRBJ1-1): NAGVMQNPRHLVRRRGQEARLRCSPMKGHSHVYWYRQLPEEGLKFMVYLQKENIIDESGMPKERFSAEFPKEGPSILRIQQVVRGDSAAYFCASSHPGQGAQKAFFGQGTRLTVV.